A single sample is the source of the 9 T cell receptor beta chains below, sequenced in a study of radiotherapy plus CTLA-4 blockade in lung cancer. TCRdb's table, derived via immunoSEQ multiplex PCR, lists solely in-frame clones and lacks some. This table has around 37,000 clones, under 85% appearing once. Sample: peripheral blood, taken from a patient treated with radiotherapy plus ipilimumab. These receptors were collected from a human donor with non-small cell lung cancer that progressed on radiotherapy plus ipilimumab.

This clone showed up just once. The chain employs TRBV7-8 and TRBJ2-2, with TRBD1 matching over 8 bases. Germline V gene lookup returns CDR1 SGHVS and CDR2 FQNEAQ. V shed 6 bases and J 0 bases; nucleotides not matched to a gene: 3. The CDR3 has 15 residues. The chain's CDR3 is CASRRQGPNTGELFF. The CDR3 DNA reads TGTGCCAGCAGGCGACAGGGGCCGAACACCGGGGAGCTGTTTTTT.

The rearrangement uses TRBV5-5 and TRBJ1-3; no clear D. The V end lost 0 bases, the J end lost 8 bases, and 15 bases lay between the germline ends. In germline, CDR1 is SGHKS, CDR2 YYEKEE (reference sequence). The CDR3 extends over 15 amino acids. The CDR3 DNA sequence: TGTGCCAGCAGCTTGGCAGCGGTAGAGATAGACACCATATATTTT. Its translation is CASSLAAVEIDTIYF.

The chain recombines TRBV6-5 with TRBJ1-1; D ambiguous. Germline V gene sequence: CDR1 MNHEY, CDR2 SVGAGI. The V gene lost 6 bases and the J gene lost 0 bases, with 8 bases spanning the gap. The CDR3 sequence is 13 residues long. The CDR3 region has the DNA TGTGCCAGCAGCCTGCGGATGAACACTGAAGCTTTCTTT. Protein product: CASSLRMNTEAFF.

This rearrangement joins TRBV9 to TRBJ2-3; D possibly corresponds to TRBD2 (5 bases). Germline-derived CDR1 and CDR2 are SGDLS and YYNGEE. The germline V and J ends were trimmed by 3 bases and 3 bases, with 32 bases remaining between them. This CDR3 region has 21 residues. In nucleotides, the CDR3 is TGTGCCAGCAGCGCCCGCCCGCGGACTTCCCGAGGGATCCTGAAGACAGATACGCAGTATTTT. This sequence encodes CASSARPRTSRGILKTDTQYF.

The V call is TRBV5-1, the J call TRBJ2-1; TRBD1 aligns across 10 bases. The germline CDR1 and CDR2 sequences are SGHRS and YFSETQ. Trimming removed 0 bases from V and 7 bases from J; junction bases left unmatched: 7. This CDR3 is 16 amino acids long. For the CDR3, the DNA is TGCGCCAGCAGCTTGGTTGGGACAGGGGTTACGAATGAGCAGTTCTTC. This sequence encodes CASSLVGTGVTNEQFF.

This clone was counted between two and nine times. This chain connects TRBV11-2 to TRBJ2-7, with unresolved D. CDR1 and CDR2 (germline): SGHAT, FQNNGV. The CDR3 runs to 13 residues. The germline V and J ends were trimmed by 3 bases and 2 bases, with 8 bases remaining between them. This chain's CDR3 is CASSLGITYEQYF. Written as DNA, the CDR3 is TGTGCCAGCAGCTTGGGGATTACCTACGAGCAGTACTTC.

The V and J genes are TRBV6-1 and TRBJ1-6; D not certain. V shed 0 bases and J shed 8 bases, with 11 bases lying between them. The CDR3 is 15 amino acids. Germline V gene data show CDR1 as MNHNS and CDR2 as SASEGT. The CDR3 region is CASSEARRLYSPLHF. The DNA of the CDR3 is TGTGCCAGCAGTGAAGCTCGCAGGCTCTATTCACCCCTCCACTTT.

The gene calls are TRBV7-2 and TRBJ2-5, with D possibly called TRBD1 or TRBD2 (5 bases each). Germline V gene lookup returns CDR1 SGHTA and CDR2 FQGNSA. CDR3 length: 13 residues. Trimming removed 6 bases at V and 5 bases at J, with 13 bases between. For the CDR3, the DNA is TGTGCCAGCAGTCCGGGACGGACGGAGACCCAGTACTTC. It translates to CASSPGRTETQYF. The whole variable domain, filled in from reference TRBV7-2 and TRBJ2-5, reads GAGVSQSPSNKVTEKGKDVELRCDPISGHTALYWYRQSLGQGLEFLIYFQGNSAPDKSGLPSDRFSAERTGGSVSTLTIQRTQQEDSAVYLCASSPGRTETQYFGPGTRLLVL.

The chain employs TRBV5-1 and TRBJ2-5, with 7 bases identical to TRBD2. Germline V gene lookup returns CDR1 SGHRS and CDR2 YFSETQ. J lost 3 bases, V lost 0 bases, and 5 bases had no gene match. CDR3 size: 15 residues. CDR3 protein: CASSLAQRGKETQYF. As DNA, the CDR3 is TGCGCCAGCAGCTTGGCCCAGCGGGGCAAAGAGACCCAGTACTTC.